Sequencing of this T cell receptor (beta chain) was carried out in a study of T cell responses to AZD1222 COVID-19 vaccine. In the case of this clone: Its target is unknown.

Some clones are missing from TCRdb's copy, which holds only in-frame ones; the method was immunoSEQ multiplex PCR. The repertoire holds some 150,000 clones, with around nine tenths as singletons. General study results and limits: The donor cohort was predominantly white British with a female majority, and clonal diversity may have been underestimated. Breadth and depth of Spike-specific TCRs rose after two AZD1222 doses.

The receptor was derived from an adult in good health. The starting material was peripheral blood, obtained on day 0 of AZD1222 vaccination.

CDR3 sequence: CASSLSGGLVEKLFF. CDR3 nucleotide sequence: TGTGCCAGCAGTTTATCTGGGGGGTTAGTGGAAAAACTGTTTTTT. The chain uses TRBV27 and TRBJ1-4; TRBD1 might be the D (5 bases). This CDR3 has 15 amino acids. Per the germline V gene, CDR1 is MNHEY and CDR2 is SMNVEV (reference sequence). V was trimmed by 0 bases and J by 8 bases, leaving 13 bases between them.